The 5 T cell receptor beta chains below were found in one sample sequenced in a study of blood T cells in healthy people across ages. It was with a sample-barcoded 5' primer and a J-beta primer mix that a second PCR of about 7 to 12 cycles was run. One entry per CDR3 protein results from TCRdb running MiXCR on the 5' RACE reads. The table lists over a million distinct CDR3 sequences, 20% to 25% of them singletons. A further study also used this sample, focusing on T cells of mothers and their children.

The source material was blood. The source of these receptors is a girl aged 2-9 years in good health.

This clonotype was detected a few times. The chain carries TRBV7-2 and TRBJ1-1; D call uncertain. The V end lost 4 bases, the J end lost 2 bases, and 14 bases lay between the germline ends. Germline CDR1 and CDR2: SGHTA and FQGNSA. This CDR3 contains 15 residues. CDR3 sequence reads: CASSSTTPPNTEAFF. The CDR3 bases are TGTGCCAGCAGCTCTACAACGCCTCCCAACACTGAAGCTTTCTTT.

This rearrangement joins TRBV19 to TRBJ1-2; D not resolved. V lost 2 bases and J 8 bases, leaving 15 bases between the germline ends. Germline values: CDR1 LNHDA, CDR2 SQIVND (reference sequence). CDR3 length equals 14 residues. CDR3 sequence reads: CASSIMSGLRGYTF. CDR3 DNA: TGTGCCAGTAGTATAATGTCCGGACTTAGGGGCTACACCTTC.

The CDR3: CASSIRVDEQYF. The DNA of the CDR3 is TGTGCCAGCAGTATCCGGGTCGACGAGCAGTACTTC. The chain is built from TRBV28 and TRBJ2-5; D gene uncertain. The J call may be mistaken, given a closer DNA end match to TRBJ2-7. Germline assignment: CDR1 MDHEN and CDR2 SYDVKM. This CDR3 contains 12 residues.

This chain links TRBV6-5 with TRBJ1-1; tentative D call: TRBD1 (6 bases). Germline V lookup: CDR1 MNHEY, CDR2 SVGAGI. The CDR3 is made up of 15 amino acids. The V end lost 5 bases, the J end lost 4 bases, and 17 bases lay between the germline ends. The CDR3 region has the DNA TGTGCCAGCAGTCCCACATACTACAGGGTCACTGAAGCTTTCTTT. The encoded protein is CASSPTYYRVTEAFF.

This clonotype was observed at least ten times. The junction shows a germline mismatch at one end, possibly a read error. The genes are TRBV7-7 and TRBJ2-5, with 9 bases lining up with TRBD1. From germline, CDR1 is SSHAT and CDR2 FNYEAQ (reference sequence). This CDR3 has 14 residues. The CDR3 here is CASSSTGGRETQYF. CDR3 nucleotides: TGTGCTAGCAGTTCCACAGGGGGCCGGGAGACCCAGTACTTC.